This paragraph reports one T cell receptor beta chain. This clonotype was seen at least ten times. The antigen this receptor binds is unknown. The sample holds no much larger clone one base away, and base qualities are not on file. In light of the paper, this sample's time point label describes: newly diagnosed GD, antithyroid drugs for less than 3 months. For both TCR sequencing and RNA sequencing, RNA was extracted from PBMCs in TRIzol. The diagnosis of Graves' disease followed American Thyroid Association guidelines. The patients came from an endocrinology department in Xi'an, China. From each patient, around 9 milliliters of peripheral blood was collected into an EDTA anticoagulant tube. Ficoll Paque Plus density gradient separation was used to isolate PBMCs, and no additional T cell sorting was done. An Agilent 2100 Bioanalyzer and agarose gel were used to assess RNA quality, and a NanoDrop 2000 was used to measure RNA concentration.

The sample is drawn from a study of regulatory T cells in long-lasting Graves disease (dated by TCRdb to 2020 to 2023). With respect to the entire study: Patients with newly diagnosed Graves' disease had been on antithyroid drugs for under 3 months. A total of roughly 35 samples underwent TCR sequencing, from roughly 13 patients with persistent Graves' disease and some 20 patients with newly diagnosed Graves' disease. The study was conducted in China and was registered as a clinical trial. Persistent Graves' disease patients were compared with newly diagnosed Graves' disease patients by peripheral blood TCR sequencing and RNA sequencing. The study at large found these results: A larger number of public clonotypes was shared among persistent patients (approximately 2,600) than among newly diagnosed patients (about 990). Compared with newly diagnosed patients, patients with persistent Graves' disease had lower TCR Shannon entropy and fewer highly expanded clones, which suggests clonal expansion. Persistent disease showed preferential use of TRBV28, TRBJ1-2 and TRBJ2-5, whereas newly diagnosed disease favored TRBV20-1 and TRBJ2-1. The authors noted that the small sample size was a limitation that may lower accuracy. Only the TCR beta chain was sequenced and analyzed. The study examined only peripheral blood because the primary lesion, thyroid tissue, could not be accessed.

Spanning cysteine to phenylalanine, the CDR3 consists of 17 amino acids. The DNA shown is the 51-base CDR3, in frame from base 1. For this chain, trimming is 5 bases at the V end and 1 base at the J end, and the number of junction bases without a gene match is 2. Library preparation was by multiplex PCR. Sequenced using an Illumina HiSeq 4000. iRepertoire HTBI primers and Arm-PCR amplification of CDR3 regions were used to construct TCR beta libraries. PCR products were gel purified before sequencing. On the study's bioinformatics: Gene usage analysis of CDR3 amino acid clonotypes used the roughly 62 TRBV and more than 13 TRBJ segments found across samples. Filtered high-quality paired reads were merged into contigs using COPE and FqMerger. Contigs were aligned with BLAST to IMGT TRBV, TRBD and TRBJ reference genes, and CDR3 was defined per IMGT. Highly expanded clones were defined as clonotypes with a frequency above 0.1%. Shannon entropy was used to measure repertoire diversity, and the Gini coefficient was used to measure V-J evenness. Clonotypes shared by more than one individual were considered public. TCRdb redid the processing of the public reads, applying fastp at Q25 and MiXCR, and retained in-frame beta chains. Here each entry gathers all rows of one CDR3 protein and keeps the most common genes and DNA. TCRdb's processing, not the study's, gives the V and J calls here. In all, the sample holds approximately 490,000 distinct CDR3 sequences, and 16% of those were seen once. 9% to 15% of the sample is taken by the ten largest.

The sample was also linked to a second study, of T cells in Graves' hyperthyroidism and ophthalmopathy. Drawing on the second study: Stable Graves' hyperthyroidism was defined as no progression to ophthalmopathy during 18 months of follow-up. Hyperthyroidism patients were aged 18 to 65 years and newly diagnosed, with disease duration of less than 2 months. Any patient with an uncontrolled infection, another autoimmune disease, pregnancy or lactation was excluded. Diagnoses relied on clinical symptoms, serum thyroxine and TRAb, thyroid ultrasound and orbital computed tomography. A first-round RT-PCR of the TCR CDR3 used the HTBI primer set with the Qiagen OneStep RT-PCR kit. Blood samples also contained most of the expanded thyroid clonotypes (frequency above 0.001), which suggests that blood repertoires may reflect thyroid immune responses. In cross-validation, a model built on a 13 V-J signature told ophthalmopathy apart from stable hyperthyroidism with approximately 90% sensitivity and approximately 81% specificity, and in testing the same model reached 80%/75%. In validation, the model predicted progression to ophthalmopathy with around 71% sensitivity and less than 75% specificity, a median of 6.5 months before onset. A discovery cohort of roughly 100 patients, 43 with Graves' ophthalmopathy and approximately 55 with stable Graves' hyperthyroidism, was used to find distinguishing TCR V-J signatures. Prospective prediction of ophthalmopathy was tested in an independent validation cohort consisting of fewer than 20 hyperthyroidism patients and more than 15 patients who later progressed to ophthalmopathy. The 100 discovery patients were randomly split 7:3 into training and test sets. The study also compared thyroid tissue and blood T-cell repertoires from several Graves' hyperthyroidism patients. After blood sampling, hyperthyroidism patients were treated with methimazole at a starting dose of 30 mg daily, and ophthalmopathy patients were treated with high-dose intravenous methylprednisolone. Libraries were constructed in a second round of multiplex PCR, after which size selection and purification were performed. Sequencing of the libraries was done on an Illumina HiSeq2000 using paired-end 100 bp reads. Raw data were processed with SOAPnuke, discarding reads with adapters, uncalled bases, mean Phred below 15, or no exact constant-primer or identifier match. High-quality paired reads were merged using COPE v1.2.5, and each unique nucleotide sequence was defined as a clonotype. MiTCR v1.1 was used to align clonotypes to the IMGT TRBV, TRBD and TRBJ reference segments. Only V-J combinations with frequency above 0.0001, covering roughly 99% of repertoires, were analysed. A TCS score was defined as the ratio of F50 (clonal expansion) to E x V (chaos), with BLOSUM62-based TCRdist applied between CDR3 peptides within each V-J. Welch's t-statistics and random forest reduced several hundred V-J features to roughly 13, which were used in a naive Bayes classifier (R e1071). No statistical method was used to fix the sample size in advance, and group allocation was not hidden from the investigators. TCR Vbeta CDR3 sequencing of 135 peripheral blood samples (over 40 ophthalmopathy, 75 or so hyperthyroidism and roughly 17 progressor patients) is reported in the paper.

The clonotype originates from a man between 40 and 49 years old with Graves disease. Donor details come from another sample of the same person, matched by shared clones. The chain was built from TRBV12-3 or TRBV12-4 and TRBJ2-2; a stretch of 15 junction bases matches TRBD2. Sequencing was performed on peripheral blood mononuclear cells (PBMCs), taken at new diagnosis, from a patient treated with antithyroid drugs. The CDR3 here reads CASSMGLAGGNTGELFF. The nucleotide sequence is TGTGCCAGCAGTATGGGACTAGCGGGAGGGAACACCGGGGAGCTGTTTTTT.